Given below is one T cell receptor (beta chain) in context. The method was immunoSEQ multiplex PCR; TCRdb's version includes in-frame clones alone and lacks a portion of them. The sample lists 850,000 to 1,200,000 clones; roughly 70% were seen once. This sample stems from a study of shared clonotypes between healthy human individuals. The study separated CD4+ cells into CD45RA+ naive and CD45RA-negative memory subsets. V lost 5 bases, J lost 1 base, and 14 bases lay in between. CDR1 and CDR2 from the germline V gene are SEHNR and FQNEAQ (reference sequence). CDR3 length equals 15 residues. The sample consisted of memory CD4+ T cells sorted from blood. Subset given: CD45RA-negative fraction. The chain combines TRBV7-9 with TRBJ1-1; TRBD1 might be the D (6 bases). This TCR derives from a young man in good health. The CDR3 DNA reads TGTGCCAGCAGCCCCCTGGGGGGGGCGAACACTGAAGCTTTCTTT. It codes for CASSPLGGANTEAFF.